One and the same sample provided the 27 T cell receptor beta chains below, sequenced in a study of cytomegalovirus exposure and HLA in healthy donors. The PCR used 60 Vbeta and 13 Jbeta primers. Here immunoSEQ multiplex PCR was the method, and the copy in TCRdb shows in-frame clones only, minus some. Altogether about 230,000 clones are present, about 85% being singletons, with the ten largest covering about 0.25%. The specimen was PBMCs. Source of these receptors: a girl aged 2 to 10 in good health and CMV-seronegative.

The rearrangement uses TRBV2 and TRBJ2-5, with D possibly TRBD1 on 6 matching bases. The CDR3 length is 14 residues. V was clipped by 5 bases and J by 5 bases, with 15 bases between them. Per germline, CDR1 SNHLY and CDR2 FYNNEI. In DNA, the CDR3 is TGTGCCAGCAGTTTATACAGGGTTGGGGAGACCCAGTACTTC. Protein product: CASSLYRVGETQYF.

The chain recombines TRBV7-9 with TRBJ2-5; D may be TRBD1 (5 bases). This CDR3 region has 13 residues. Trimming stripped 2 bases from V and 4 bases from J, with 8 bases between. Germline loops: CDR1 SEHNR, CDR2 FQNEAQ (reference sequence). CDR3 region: CASSLSGRETQYF. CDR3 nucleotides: TGTGCCAGCAGCTTATCAGGGCGAGAGACCCAGTACTTC.

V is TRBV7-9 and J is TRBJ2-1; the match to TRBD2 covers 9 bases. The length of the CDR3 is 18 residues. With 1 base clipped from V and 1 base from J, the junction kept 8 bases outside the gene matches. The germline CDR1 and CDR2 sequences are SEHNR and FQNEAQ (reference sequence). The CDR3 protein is CASSLGVSGRQSYNEQFF. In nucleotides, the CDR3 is TGTGCCAGCAGCTTAGGGGTTAGCGGGAGACAATCCTACAATGAGCAGTTCTTC. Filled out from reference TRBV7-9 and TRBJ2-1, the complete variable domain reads DTGVSQNPRHKITKRGQNVTFRCDPISEHNRLYWYRQTLGQGPEFLTYFQNEAQLEKSRLLSDRFSAERPKGSFSTLEIQRTEQGDSAMYLCASSLGVSGRQSYNEQFFGPGTRLTVL.

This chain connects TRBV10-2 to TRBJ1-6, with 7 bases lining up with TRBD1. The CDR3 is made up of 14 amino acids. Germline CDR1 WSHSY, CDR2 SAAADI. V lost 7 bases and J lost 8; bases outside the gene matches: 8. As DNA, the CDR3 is TGCGCCAGCACTTGGACAGGAGGGGATTCACCCCTCCACTTT. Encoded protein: CASTWTGGDSPLHF.

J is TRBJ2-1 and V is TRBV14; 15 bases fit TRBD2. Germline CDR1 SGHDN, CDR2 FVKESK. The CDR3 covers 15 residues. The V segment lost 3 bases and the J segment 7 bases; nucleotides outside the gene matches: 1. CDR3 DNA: TGTGCCAGCAGCCATGGGACTAGCGGGGGGAATGAGCAGTTCTTC. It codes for CASSHGTSGGNEQFF.

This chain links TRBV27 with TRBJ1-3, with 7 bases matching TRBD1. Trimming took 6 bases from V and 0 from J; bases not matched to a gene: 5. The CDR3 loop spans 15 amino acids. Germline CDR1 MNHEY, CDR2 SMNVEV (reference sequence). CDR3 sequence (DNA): TGTGCCAGCAGGACAGGGCTAGACTCTGGAAACACCATATATTTT. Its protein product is CASRTGLDSGNTIYF.

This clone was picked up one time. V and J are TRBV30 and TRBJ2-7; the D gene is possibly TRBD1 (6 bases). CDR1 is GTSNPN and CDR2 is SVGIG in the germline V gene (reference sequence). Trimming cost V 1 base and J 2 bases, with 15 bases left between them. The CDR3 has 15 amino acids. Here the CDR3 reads CAWSGAGQLPYEQYF. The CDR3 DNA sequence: TGTGCCTGGAGTGGGGCAGGACAGCTCCCCTACGAGCAGTACTTC.

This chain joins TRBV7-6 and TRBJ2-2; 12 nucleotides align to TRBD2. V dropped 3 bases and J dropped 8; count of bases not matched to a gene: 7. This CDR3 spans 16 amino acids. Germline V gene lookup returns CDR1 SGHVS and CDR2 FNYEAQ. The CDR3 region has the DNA TGTGCCAGCAGCTTCTCGACTAGCGGGAGATCTGGGGAGCTGTTTTTT. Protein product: CASSFSTSGRSGELFF.

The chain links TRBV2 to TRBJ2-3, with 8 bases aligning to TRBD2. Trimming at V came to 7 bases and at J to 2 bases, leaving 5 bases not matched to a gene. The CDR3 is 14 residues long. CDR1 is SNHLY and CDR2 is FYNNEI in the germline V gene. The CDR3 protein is CASKIAGNTDTQYF. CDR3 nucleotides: TGTGCCAGCAAAATAGCGGGGAACACAGATACGCAGTATTTT.

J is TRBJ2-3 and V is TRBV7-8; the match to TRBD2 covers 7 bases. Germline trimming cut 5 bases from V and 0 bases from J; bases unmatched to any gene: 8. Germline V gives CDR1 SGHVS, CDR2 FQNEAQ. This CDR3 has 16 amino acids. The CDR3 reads CASSRFNSGSTDTQYF. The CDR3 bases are TGTGCCAGCAGCCGGTTCAATAGCGGGAGCACAGATACGCAGTATTTT. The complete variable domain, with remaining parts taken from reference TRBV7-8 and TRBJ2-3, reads GAGVSQSPRYKVAKRGQDVALRCDPISGHVSLFWYQQALGQGPEFLTYFQNEAQLDKSGLPSDRFFAERPEGSVSTLKIQRTQQEDSAVYLCASSRFNSGSTDTQYFGPGTRLTVL.

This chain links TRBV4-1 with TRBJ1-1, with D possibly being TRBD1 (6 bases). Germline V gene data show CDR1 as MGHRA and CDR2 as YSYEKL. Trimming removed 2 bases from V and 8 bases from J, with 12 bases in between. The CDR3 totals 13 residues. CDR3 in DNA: TGCGCCAGCAGCCAATCGGGGGGGGCGGAAGCTTTCTTT. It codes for CASSQSGGAEAFF.

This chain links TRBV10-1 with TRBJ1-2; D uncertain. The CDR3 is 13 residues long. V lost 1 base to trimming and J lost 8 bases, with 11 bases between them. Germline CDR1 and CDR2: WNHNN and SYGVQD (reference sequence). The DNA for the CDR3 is TGCGCCAGCAGTGAGTTTCCTTCGACAGGCTACACCTTC. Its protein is CASSEFPSTGYTF.

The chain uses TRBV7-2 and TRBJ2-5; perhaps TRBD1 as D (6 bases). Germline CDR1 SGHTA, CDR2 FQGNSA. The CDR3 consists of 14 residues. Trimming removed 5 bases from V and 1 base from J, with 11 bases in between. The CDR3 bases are TGTGCCAGCAGCCATAACAGGGCCCAAGAGACCCAGTACTTC. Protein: CASSHNRAQETQYF.

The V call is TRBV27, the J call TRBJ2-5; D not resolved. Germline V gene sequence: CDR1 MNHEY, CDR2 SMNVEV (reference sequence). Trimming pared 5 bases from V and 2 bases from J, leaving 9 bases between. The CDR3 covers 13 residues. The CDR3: CASSALDQETQYF. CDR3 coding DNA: TGTGCCAGCAGTGCCCTAGATCAAGAGACCCAGTACTTC.

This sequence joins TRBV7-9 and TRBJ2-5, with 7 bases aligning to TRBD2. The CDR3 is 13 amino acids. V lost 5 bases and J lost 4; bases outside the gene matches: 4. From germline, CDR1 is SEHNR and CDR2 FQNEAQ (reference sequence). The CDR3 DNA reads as TGTGCCAGCAGCCGGGAGGAACGAGAGACCCAGTACTTC. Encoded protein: CASSREERETQYF.

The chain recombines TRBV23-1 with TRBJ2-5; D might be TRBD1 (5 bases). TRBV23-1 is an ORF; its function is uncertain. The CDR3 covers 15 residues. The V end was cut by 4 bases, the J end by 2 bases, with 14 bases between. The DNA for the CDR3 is TGCGCCAGCAGTCCGGGCCCTGGGGCTCAAGAGACCCAGTACTTC. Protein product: CASSPGPGAQETQYF.

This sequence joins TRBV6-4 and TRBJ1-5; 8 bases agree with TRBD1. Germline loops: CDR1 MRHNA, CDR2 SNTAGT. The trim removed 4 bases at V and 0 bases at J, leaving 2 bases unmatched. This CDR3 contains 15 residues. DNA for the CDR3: TGTGCCAGCAGTGCCGACAGGGGTAGCAATCAGCCCCAGCATTTT. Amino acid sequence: CASSADRGSNQPQHF.

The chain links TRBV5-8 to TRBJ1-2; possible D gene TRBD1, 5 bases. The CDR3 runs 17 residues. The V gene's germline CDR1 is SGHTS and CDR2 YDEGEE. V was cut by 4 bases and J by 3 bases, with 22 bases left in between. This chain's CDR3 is CASSNGGRVGPHYGYTF. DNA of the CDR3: TGTGCCAGCAGCAACGGAGGGCGGGTGGGGCCTCACTATGGCTACACCTTC. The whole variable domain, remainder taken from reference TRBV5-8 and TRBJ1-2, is EAGVTQSPTHLIKTRGQQATLRCSPISGHTSVYWYQQALGLGLQFLLWYDEGEERNRGNFPPRFSGRQFPNYSSELNVNALELEDSALYLCASSNGGRVGPHYGYTFGSGTRLTVV.

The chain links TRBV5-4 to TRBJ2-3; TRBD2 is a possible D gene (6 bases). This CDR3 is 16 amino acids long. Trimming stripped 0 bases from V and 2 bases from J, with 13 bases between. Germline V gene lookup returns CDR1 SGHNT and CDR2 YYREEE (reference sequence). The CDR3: CASSLEAGRTTDTQYF. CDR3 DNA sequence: TGTGCCAGCAGCTTGGAAGCGGGCCGAACCACAGATACGCAGTATTTT.

The CDR3: CASSLLAGGNNEQFF. The CDR3 coding sequence is TGTGCCAGCAGCCTACTAGCGGGAGGGAACAATGAGCAGTTCTTC. The V gene is TRBV9, the J gene TRBJ2-1; 13 bases are shared with TRBD2. The J segment lost 5 bases and the V segment lost 4 bases, leaving 3 bases of the junction unmatched. CDR3 size: 15 residues. Looked up from germline, CDR1 is SGDLS and CDR2 is YYNGEE. Full variable domain (missing parts from reference TRBV9 and TRBJ2-1): DSGVTQTPKHLITATGQRVTLRCSPRSGDLSVYWYQQSLDQGLQFLIQYYNGEERAKGNILERFSAQQFPDLHSELNLSSLELGDSALYFCASSLLAGGNNEQFFGPGTRLTVL.

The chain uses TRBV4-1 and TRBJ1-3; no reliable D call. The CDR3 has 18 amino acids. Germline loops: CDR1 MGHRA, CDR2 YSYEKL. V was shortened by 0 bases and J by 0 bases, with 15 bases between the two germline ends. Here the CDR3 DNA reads TGCGCCAGCAGCCAAGAGGAAGCTTGGGCCCTCTCTGGAAACACCATATATTTT. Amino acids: CASSQEEAWALSGNTIYF.

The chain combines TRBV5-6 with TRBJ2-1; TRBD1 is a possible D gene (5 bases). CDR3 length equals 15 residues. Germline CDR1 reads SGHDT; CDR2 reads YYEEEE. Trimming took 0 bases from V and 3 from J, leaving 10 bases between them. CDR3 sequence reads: CASSLGQRYYNEQFF. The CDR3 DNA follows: TGTGCCAGCAGCTTGGGACAGAGATACTACAATGAGCAGTTCTTC. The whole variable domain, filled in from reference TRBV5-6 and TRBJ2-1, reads DAGVTQSPTHLIKTRGQQVTLRCSPKSGHDTVSWYQQALGQGPQFIFQYYEEEERQRGNFPDRFSGHQFPNYSSELNVNALLLGDSALYLCASSLGQRYYNEQFFGPGTRLTVL.

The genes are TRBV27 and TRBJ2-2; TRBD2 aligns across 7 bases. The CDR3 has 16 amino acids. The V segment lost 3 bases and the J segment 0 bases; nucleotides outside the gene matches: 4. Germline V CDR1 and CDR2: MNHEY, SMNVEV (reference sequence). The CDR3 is CASSLKRGPNTGELFF. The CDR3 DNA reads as TGTGCCAGCAGTTTGAAGCGGGGACCGAACACCGGGGAGCTGTTTTTT.

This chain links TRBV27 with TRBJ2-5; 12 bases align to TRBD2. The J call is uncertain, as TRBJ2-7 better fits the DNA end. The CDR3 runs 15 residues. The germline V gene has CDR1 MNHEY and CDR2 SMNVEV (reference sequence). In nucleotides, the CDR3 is TGTGCCAGCAGTGCACGACTAGCGGGAGCCTACGAGCAGTACTTC. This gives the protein CASSARLAGAYEQYF.

This CDR3 is CALGQGRQPQHF. The CDR3 nucleotides are TGCGCTCTCGGACAGGGACGGCAGCCCCAGCATTTT. The chain uses TRBV4-1 and TRBJ1-5; 8 nucleotides match TRBD1. Germline V gene data show CDR1 as MGHRA and CDR2 as YSYEKL. This CDR3 contains 12 residues.

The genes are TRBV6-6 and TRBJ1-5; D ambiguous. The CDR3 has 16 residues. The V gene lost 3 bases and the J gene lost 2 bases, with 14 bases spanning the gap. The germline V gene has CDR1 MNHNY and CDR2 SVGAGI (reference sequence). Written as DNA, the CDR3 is TGTGCCAGCAGTTATGGAGTCGGCGTCGGCAATCAGCCCCAGCATTTT. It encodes CASSYGVGVGNQPQHF.

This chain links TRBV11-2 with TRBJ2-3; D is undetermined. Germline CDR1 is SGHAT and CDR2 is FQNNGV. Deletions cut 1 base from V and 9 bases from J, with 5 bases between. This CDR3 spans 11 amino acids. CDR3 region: CASSLGATQYF. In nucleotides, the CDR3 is TGTGCCAGCAGCTTAGGGGCAACGCAGTATTTT.